The 3 T cell receptor beta chains below were found in one sample sequenced in a study of cytomegalovirus exposure and HLA in healthy donors. The PCR used 60 Vbeta and 13 Jbeta primers. Data came from immunoSEQ multiplex PCR; TCRdb stores just in-frame clones and leaves some out. This sample's table has approximately 150,000 clones. Sequencing was done on a sample of PBMCs. These receptors all come from a woman in her thirties or forties in good health and CMV-seronegative.

V usage is TRBV28 and J usage is TRBJ2-1; 12 bases align to TRBD1. There are 15 residues in the CDR3. J was trimmed by 8 bases and V by 3 bases; bases with no gene match: 5. The germline V gene encodes CDR1 MDHEN and CDR2 SYDVKM. The CDR3 nucleotides are TGTGCCAGCAGTTTCAGGGACAGGGGGCCTGATGAGCAGTTCTTC. Translated, it gives CASSFRDRGPDEQFF.

The J gene is TRBJ1-5, the V gene TRBV28; D is undetermined. V was clipped by 5 bases and J by 4 bases, with 3 bases between them. Looked up from germline, CDR1 is MDHEN and CDR2 is SYDVKM. The CDR3 contains 11 residues. The CDR3 DNA sequence: TGTGCCAGCAGTCTGAATCAGCCCCAGCATTTT. This encodes CASSLNQPQHF.

V usage is TRBV6-5 and J usage is TRBJ2-1; 8 bases are shared with TRBD1. The CDR3 spans 12 residues. With 4 bases clipped from V and 15 bases from J, the junction kept 8 bases outside the gene matches. Germline loops: CDR1 MNHEY, CDR2 SVGAGI. CDR3 coding DNA: TGTGCCAGCAGTTCCTGGACAGGGTTTACGTTCTTC. This sequence encodes CASSSWTGFTFF.